This entry describes one T cell receptor beta chain. What it binds is unknown. MiXCR, run by TCRdb on the RT-PCR reads, gives a single entry per CDR3 protein. The sample holds hundreds of thousands of distinct CDR3 sequences, 14% seen once. This sample was taken from a study of response to subunit inactivated influenza vaccine. Regarding the study as a whole: Only a handful of new T cells, the authors suggested, are recruited with each seasonal influenza vaccination.

The source is a man aged 50 to 59 who received an inactivated influenza vaccine. The sequencing used PBMCs from blood, collected around two weeks before vaccination.

CDR3 region: CASSPSGNRNQPQHF. In DNA, the CDR3 is TGTGCCAGCTCACCCTCCGGGAATCGGAATCAGCCCCAGCATTTT. The chain uses TRBV18 and TRBJ1-5; no definite D call. Germline CDR1 is KGHSH and CDR2 is LQKENI. Trimming shortened V by 3 bases and J by 4 bases, and 13 bases separated the two germline ends. This CDR3 is 15 amino acids long.